One TCR beta chain is described in this entry. These data come from a study of blood T cell repertoires in COVID-19. Across the study: COVID-19 samples, acute and convalescent, were from the United States, Italy and Spain. Sources were T cells, B-cell-depleted T cells, or PBMCs; the material itself was cDNA or gDNA.

The CDR3 covers 15 residues. V lost 0 bases to trimming and J lost 2 bases, with 10 bases between them. The germline CDR1 and CDR2 sequences are KGHSH and LQKENI. Source study methods: Reference gene primers were amplified, and this amplification served to estimate nucleated cell counts. TCRdb's copy holds only in-frame clones and misses some; the assay was immunoSEQ multiplex PCR. The D gene and trimming were derived from the DNA, and the V and J assignments and clone size from that table. The sample includes approximately 190,000 clones, under 90% of them seen just once. The sequence came from an elderly man with acute or convalescent COVID-19. The V and J genes are TRBV18 and TRBJ1-1; D is unresolved. The sample consisted of peripheral blood. The CDR3 reads CASSPPSGYNTEAFF. The CDR3, as DNA: TGTGCCAGCTCACCACCGTCGGGATATAACACTGAAGCTTTCTTT.